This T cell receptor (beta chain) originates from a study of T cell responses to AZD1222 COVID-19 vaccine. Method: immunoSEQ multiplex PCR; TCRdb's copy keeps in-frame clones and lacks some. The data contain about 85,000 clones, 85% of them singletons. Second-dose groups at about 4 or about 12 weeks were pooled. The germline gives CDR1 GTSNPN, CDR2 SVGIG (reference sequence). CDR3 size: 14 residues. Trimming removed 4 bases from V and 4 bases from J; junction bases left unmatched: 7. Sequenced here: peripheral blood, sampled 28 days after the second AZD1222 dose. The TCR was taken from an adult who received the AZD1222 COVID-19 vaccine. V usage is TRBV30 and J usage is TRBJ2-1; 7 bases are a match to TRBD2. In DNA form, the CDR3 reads TGTGCCTGGAATGCCCTGGGACTATACAATGAGCAGTTCTTC. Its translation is CAWNALGLYNEQFF.